A single sample gave rise to the 21 T cell receptor beta chains below, sequenced in a study of blood T cells in healthy people across ages (dated by TCRdb to about 2015). Library preparation was by 5' RACE. The instrument was an Illumina HiSeq 2500. A second PCR of about 7 to 12 cycles was run with a J-beta primer mix and a sample-barcoded 5' primer. TCRdb itself trimmed the public reads at Q25 with fastp, ran MiXCR and retained productive beta chains. All rows with the same CDR3 protein become a single entry with the most common DNA and genes. The table for this sample lists roughly 1.6 million distinct CDR3 sequences; about 31% of them were counted only once. The top ten clonotypes cover approximately 11% of the sample. The sequenced sample consisted of blood. These receptors were collected from a woman aged 25-40 years in good health.

This clonotype was counted between two and nine times. V is TRBV7-8 and J is TRBJ2-1, with 7 bases lining up with TRBD1. There are 14 residues in the CDR3. Per the germline V gene, CDR1 is SGHVS and CDR2 is FQNEAQ. Trimming cost V 8 bases and J 10 bases; bases outside gene matches: 14. DNA of the CDR3: TGTGCCAGCGCCGTCTGGCAGGGGGTTGGGGAGCAGTTCTTC. Translating gives CASAVWQGVGEQFF.

The chain couples TRBV21-1 to TRBJ1-1; TRBD1, the D gene given by the table, was not confirmed from the DNA. TRBV21-1 has pseudogene status. The CDR3 has 17 residues. CDR3 protein: CASSKGGSGTGNTEAFF. As DNA, the CDR3 is TGTGCCAGCAGCAAAGGGGGTAGTGGGACAGGGAACACTGAAGCTTTCTTT.

This clonotype appeared once. At one end the junction does not follow the germline gene, possibly because of a read error. V usage is TRBV29-1 and J usage is TRBJ2-1; TRBD1 matches at 11 bases. The length of the CDR3 is 16 residues. CDR1 is SQVTM and CDR2 is ANQGSEA in the germline V gene. The CDR3 here is CSVEDWTGGSYNERFF. The DNA for the CDR3 is TGCAGCGTTGAAGATTGGACAGGGGGCTCCTACAATGAGCGGTTCTTC.

This clonotype showed up just a few times. This chain links TRBV20-1 with TRBJ2-1; 7 bases agree with TRBD2. This CDR3 region has 15 residues. V trimming: 5 bases; J trimming: 6 bases; junction bases outside the gene matches: 13. Germline-derived CDR1 and CDR2 are DFQATT and SNEGSKA (reference sequence). This chain's CDR3 is CSARRAGLVGNEQFF. The CDR3 DNA sequence: TGCAGTGCTCGACGAGCGGGGTTAGTTGGCAATGAGCAGTTCTTC.

This clonotype occurred a few times. CDR3 loop: CSARGPPGSTDTQYF. CDR3 DNA sequence: TGCAGTGCTAGAGGGCCTCCAGGCAGCACAGATACGCAGTATTTT. The chain recombines TRBV20-1 with TRBJ2-3, with D uncertain. With 1 base removed from V and 0 bases from J, the gap between germline ends came to 11 bases. The CDR3 extends over 15 amino acids. The V gene's germline CDR1 is DFQATT and CDR2 SNEGSKA (reference sequence).

This sequence joins TRBV24-1 and TRBJ2-5; D could derive from TRBD1 or TRBD2 (5 bases each). Germline-derived CDR1 and CDR2 are KGHDR and SFDVKD. The V and J ends lost 3 bases and 4 bases respectively, with 23 bases between them. The CDR3 extends over 18 amino acids. CDR3 region: CATSDGLTGTLGVETQYF. The CDR3, as DNA: TGTGCCACCAGTGATGGCTTAACCGGGACCTTGGGGGTAGAGACCCAGTACTTC.

The gene calls are TRBV10-3 and TRBJ2-7; D remains unclear. Germline assignment: CDR1 ENHRY and CDR2 SYGVKD. The V gene lost 0 bases and the J gene lost 2 bases, with 14 bases spanning the gap. This CDR3 comprises 16 residues. Here the CDR3 DNA reads TGTGCCATCAGTGAGTCGTTGGGCAGGTCAGCCTACGAGCAGTACTTC. This codes for CAISESLGRSAYEQYF.

V is TRBV20-1 and J is TRBJ2-7; TRBD2 aligns across 7 bases. Germline V CDR1 and CDR2: DFQATT, SNEGSKA (reference sequence). The CDR3 has 17 amino acids. V lost 0 bases to trimming and J lost 3 bases; unmatched junction nucleotides: 14. The CDR3 loop reads CSAREIGARGRNYEQYF. CDR3 bases: TGCAGTGCTAGAGAGATCGGAGCGCGGGGGAGAAACTACGAGCAGTACTTC.

There are a few counts of this clonotype. The rearrangement links TRBV7-3 to TRBJ1-1; no firm D call. The length of the CDR3 is 13 residues. The V end lost 5 bases, the J end lost 5 bases, and 12 bases lay between the germline ends. CDR1 is SGHTA, CDR2 FQGTGA, per germline. The CDR3 DNA follows: TGTGCCAGCAGCGCGGGGATGGGAACTGAAGCTTTCTTT. Amino acids: CASSAGMGTEAFF.

This clonotype was counted a few times. The J gene is TRBJ1-1, the V gene TRBV20-1; D unresolved. Deletions cut 8 bases from V and 0 bases from J, with 16 bases between. Germline CDR1 reads DFQATT; CDR2 reads SNEGSKA (reference sequence). The CDR3 extends over 14 amino acids. The CDR3 is CSPGRNHMNTEAFF. The CDR3 nucleotides are TGCAGTCCCGGAAGGAACCACATGAACACTGAAGCTTTCTTT.

With regard to this clonotype: A much larger clone differs by one base, so this may be a read error. The chain is built from TRBV4-2 and TRBJ2-5; D may be TRBD2 (5 bases). CDR3 length equals 15 residues. The ends were cut back, 1 base at V and 2 bases at J, with 11 bases in the middle. Germline V gene sequence: CDR1 LGHNA, CDR2 YNFKEQ. For the CDR3, the DNA is TGTGCCAGCAGCCAAGGAACTAGACAACAAGAGACCCAGTACTTC. This gives the protein CASSQGTRQQETQYF.

This clonotype has a handful of counts. V and J are TRBV7-3 and TRBJ2-1, with D possibly matching TRBD1 (5 bases). Trimming took 4 bases from V and 4 from J, leaving 14 bases between them. Germline V CDR1 and CDR2: SGHTA, FQGTGA. CDR3 length: 15 amino acids. This CDR3 reads CASSSGLVGYNEQFF. CDR3 nucleotide sequence: TGTGCCAGCAGCTCAGGGCTCGTGGGGTACAATGAGCAGTTCTTC.

The chain links TRBV19 to TRBJ1-5, with 7 bases that match TRBD1. V lost 7 bases and J lost 5; bases outside the gene matches: 11. The CDR3 has 15 amino acids. The germline V gene encodes CDR1 LNHDA and CDR2 SQIVND (reference sequence). Here the CDR3 reads CASNASETGHQPQHF. CDR3 DNA sequence: TGTGCCAGTAATGCCTCCGAGACAGGGCATCAGCCCCAGCATTTT.

The chain links TRBV24-1 to TRBJ2-7, with D perhaps matching TRBD1 or TRBD2 (5 bases each). The germline gives CDR1 KGHDR, CDR2 SFDVKD. The CDR3 loop spans 14 amino acids. V gave up 7 bases and J gave up 3 bases, with 15 bases separating them. The CDR3 DNA follows: TGTGCCACCAGCCCCACGACTGGGGGCTACGAGCAGTACTTC. Translating it yields CATSPTTGGYEQYF.

The gene calls are TRBV7-2 and TRBJ2-3; tentative D call: TRBD2 (5 bases). The CDR3 length is 12 residues. Between the trimmed V and J ends, which lost 1 base and 10 bases, there was a span of 9 bases. The germline V gene encodes CDR1 SGHTA and CDR2 FQGNSA. CDR3 nucleotide sequence: TGTGCCAGCAGCTTAGGGTCCGGGGCGCAGTATTTT. Amino acid sequence: CASSLGSGAQYF. Based on the CDR3 plus reference TRBV7-2 and TRBJ2-3, the full variable domain is GAGVSQSPSNKVTEKGKDVELRCDPISGHTALYWYRQSLGQGLEFLIYFQGNSAPDKSGLPSDRFSAERTGGSVSTLTIQRTQQEDSAVYLCASSLGSGAQYFGPGTRLTVL.

This rearrangement joins TRBV27 to TRBJ2-7; D not certain. This CDR3 comprises 13 residues. Germline CDR1 and CDR2: MNHEY and SMNVEV (reference sequence). Trimming left V 5 bases short and J 6 bases short, with 14 bases between. The CDR3 DNA is TGTGCCAGCAGTACCCATTTCGCCGGCGAGCAGTACTTC. Encoded protein: CASSTHFAGEQYF.

The chain's CDR3 is CASRRQGAREETQYF. Written as DNA, the CDR3 is TGCGCCAGCAGGCGTCAGGGCGCGAGAGAAGAGACCCAGTACTTC. The chain couples TRBV5-1 to TRBJ2-5; tentative D call: TRBD1 (5 bases). The CDR3 is made up of 15 amino acids. V lost 5 bases to trimming and J lost 3 bases, with 17 bases between them. Germline CDR1 reads SGHRS; CDR2 reads YFSETQ.

This rearrangement joins TRBV20-1 to TRBJ2-1; perhaps D is TRBD1 or TRBD2 (6 bases each). The germline gives CDR1 DFQATT, CDR2 SNEGSKA (reference sequence). The CDR3 has 13 residues. The V and J ends lost 2 bases and 6 bases respectively, with 11 bases between them. In nucleotides, the CDR3 is TGCAGTGCTAGACCCAGGGGACTCAATGAGCAGTTCTTC. Translating gives CSARPRGLNEQFF.

The genes are TRBV11-1 and TRBJ2-5; 7 bases align to TRBD1. CDR1 SGHAT and CDR2 FQDESV come from the germline V gene (reference sequence). This CDR3 is 15 amino acids long. Trimming removed 2 bases from V and 11 bases from J; junction bases left unmatched: 14. CDR3 in amino acids: CASSLTGVGYNEQYF. Here the CDR3 DNA reads TGTGCCAGCAGCTTAACAGGGGTTGGGTACAATGAGCAGTACTTC.

The gene calls are TRBV3-1 and TRBJ2-7; TRBD1 matches at 7 bases. Germline V CDR1 and CDR2: LGHDT, YNNKEL (reference sequence). V lost 1 base, J lost 6 bases, and 6 bases stayed unmatched. This CDR3 region has 14 residues. CDR3: CASSQGSTGVEQYF. The CDR3 nucleotides read TGTGCCAGCAGCCAAGGAAGTACAGGGGTCGAGCAGTACTTC.

The table lists this clonotype with a count of one. Only one base separates this from a far larger clonotype, so it likely reflects a read error. The rearrangement joins TRBV7-9 to TRBJ2-2; D not certain. CDR3 size: 12 residues. Germline-derived CDR1 and CDR2 are SEHNR and FQNEAQ (reference sequence). The CDR3, as DNA: TGTGCCAGCAACTTAGGCACCGGGGAGCTGTTTTTT. This sequence encodes CASNLGTGELFF.